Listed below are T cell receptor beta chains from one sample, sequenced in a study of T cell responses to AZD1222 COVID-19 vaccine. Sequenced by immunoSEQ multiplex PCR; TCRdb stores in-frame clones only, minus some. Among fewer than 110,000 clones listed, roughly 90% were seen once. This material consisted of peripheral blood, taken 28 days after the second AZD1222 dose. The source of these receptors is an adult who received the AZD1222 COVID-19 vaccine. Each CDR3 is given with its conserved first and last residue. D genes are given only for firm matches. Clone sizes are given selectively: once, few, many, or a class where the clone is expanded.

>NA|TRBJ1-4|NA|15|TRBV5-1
TGCGCCAGCAGCTTGGGGGGCGGTTCTGTCGAAAAACTGTTTTTT
CASSLGGGSVEKLFF
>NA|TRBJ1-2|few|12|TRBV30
TGTGCCTGGAGCGAGACGGGGGGCGGCTACACCTTC
CAWSETGGGYTF
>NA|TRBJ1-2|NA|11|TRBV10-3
TGTGCCATCAGTGAGAGTGGTGGCTACACCTTC
CAISESGGYTF
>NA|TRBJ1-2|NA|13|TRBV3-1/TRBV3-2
TGTGCCAGCACCGGCGGGGGGAAGCATGGCTACACCTTC
CASTGGGKHGYTF
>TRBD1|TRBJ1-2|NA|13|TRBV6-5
TGTGCCAGCAGGACCGGGACAGGCGGTCGCTACACCTTC
CASRTGTGGRYTF
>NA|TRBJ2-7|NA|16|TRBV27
TGTGCCAGCAGTTTATCGGCCGGCTCTAGCTCCTACGAGCAGTACTTC
CASSLSAGSSSYEQYF
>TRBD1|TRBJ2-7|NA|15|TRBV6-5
TGTGCCAGCAGTTACGGGACAGGGGGTTCCTACGAGCAGTACTTC
CASSYGTGGSYEQYF
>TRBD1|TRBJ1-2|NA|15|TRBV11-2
TGTGCCAGCAGCTTAGCCCCGGGACAGTCCTATGGCTACACCTTC
CASSLAPGQSYGYTF
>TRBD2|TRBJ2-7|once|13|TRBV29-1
TGCAGCGTTGCTGGCGGGAGAAGGGACGAGCAGTACTTC
CSVAGGRRDEQYF
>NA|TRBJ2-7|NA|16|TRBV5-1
TGCGCCAGCAGCTCAGCCCACTCCCCCGGGAACAACGAGCAGTACTTC
CASSSAHSPGNNEQYF
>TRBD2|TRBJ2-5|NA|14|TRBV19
TGTGCCAGTAGGAGCCTAGCGGGAGGGGAGACCCAGTACTTC
CASRSLAGGETQYF
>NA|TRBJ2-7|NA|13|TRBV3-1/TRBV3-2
TGTGCCAGCAGCCCTACACTTTCCTACGAGCAGTACTTC
CASSPTLSYEQYF
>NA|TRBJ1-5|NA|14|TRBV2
TGTGCCAGCAGTTTAGGTTATAGCAATCAGCCCCAGCATTTT
CASSLGYSNQPQHF
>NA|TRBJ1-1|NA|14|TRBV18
TGTGCCAGCTCACCACGGCAAACGAACACTGAAGCTTTCTTT
CASSPRQTNTEAFF
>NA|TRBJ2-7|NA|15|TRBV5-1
TGCGCCAGCAGCTTTGTTCGCGGGGGCACCTACGAGCAGTACTTC
CASSFVRGGTYEQYF
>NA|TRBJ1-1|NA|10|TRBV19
TGTGCCACCTATACCACTGAAGCTTTCTTT
CATYTTEAFF
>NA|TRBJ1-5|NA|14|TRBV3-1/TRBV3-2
TGTGCCAGCAGCCACCGGGCCCTGGGGCAGCCCCAGCATTTT
CASSHRALGQPQHF
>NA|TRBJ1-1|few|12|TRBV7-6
TGTGCCAGCAGCGAAGGGGAGTCTGAAGCTTTCTTT
CASSEGESEAFF
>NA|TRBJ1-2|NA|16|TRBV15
TGTGCCACCAGCAACCTATACCCGGGCCAGGGAGGAGGCTACACCTTC
CATSNLYPGQGGGYTF
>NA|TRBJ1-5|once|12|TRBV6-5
TGTGCCAGCAGAACCTTAGAGGGAGCCCAGCATTTT
CASRTLEGAQHF
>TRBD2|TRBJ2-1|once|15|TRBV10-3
TGTGCCATCAGTATGACTAGCGGGCGCCACAATGAGCAGTTCTTC
CAISMTSGRHNEQFF
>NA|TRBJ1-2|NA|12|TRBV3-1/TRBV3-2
TGTGCCAGCAGCCTATCTAACTATGGCTACACCTTC
CASSLSNYGYTF
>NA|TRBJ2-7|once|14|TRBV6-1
TGTGCCAGCAGTGAAGGAGGGTCTACCTACGAGCAGTACTTC
CASSEGGSTYEQYF
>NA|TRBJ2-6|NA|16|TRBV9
TGTGCCAGCAGCGTAGAGGGTAGCTCTGGGGCCAACGTCCTGACTTTC
CASSVEGSSGANVLTF
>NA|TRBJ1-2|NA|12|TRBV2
TGTGCCAGCAGTGAGTGGGGTCATGGCTACACCTTC
CASSEWGHGYTF
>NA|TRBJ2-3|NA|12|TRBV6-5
TGTGCCAGCGGTTCACAAGCCAATACGCAGTATTTT
CASGSQANTQYF
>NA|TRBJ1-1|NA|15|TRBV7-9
TGTGCCAGCATCCGAGGGGGGGTATTGAACACTGAAGCTTTCTTT
CASIRGGVLNTEAFF
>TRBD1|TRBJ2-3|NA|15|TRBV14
TGTGCCAGCAGCCTCGGACAGGGGAACATTTATACGCAGTATTTT
CASSLGQGNIYTQYF
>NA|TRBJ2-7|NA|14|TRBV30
TGTGCCTGGAGTGTACTACAGGCCCCCTACGAGCAGTACTTC
CAWSVLQAPYEQYF
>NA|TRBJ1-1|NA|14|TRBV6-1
TGTGCCAGCAGTGAAGCTTGGCAGAACACTGAAGCTTTCTTT
CASSEAWQNTEAFF
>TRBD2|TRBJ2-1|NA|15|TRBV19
TGTGCCAGTAGTATCTTGGCGGGAGGAGGTAATGAGCAGTTCTTC
CASSILAGGGNEQFF
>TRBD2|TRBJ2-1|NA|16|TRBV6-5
TGTGCCAGCAGTTACCCAAGAAGGGGACTAGAGTATGAGCAGTTCTTC
CASSYPRRGLEYEQFF
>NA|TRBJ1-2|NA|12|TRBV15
TGTGCCACCAGCAGAGTGGAGGGAGGCTACACCTTC
CATSRVEGGYTF
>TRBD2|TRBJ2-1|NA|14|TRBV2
TGTGCCAGCTCCGGGACTAGCAGTTACAATGAGCAGTTCTTC
CASSGTSSYNEQFF
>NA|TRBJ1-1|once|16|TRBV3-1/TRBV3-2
TGTGCCAGCAGCCAAGGGGGGAACCCCCATGGACCTGAAGCTTTCTTT
CASSQGGNPHGPEAFF
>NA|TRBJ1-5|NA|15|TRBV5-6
TGTGCCAGCAGCTTACAGGGAGGTTTCAATCAGCCCCAGCATTTT
CASSLQGGFNQPQHF
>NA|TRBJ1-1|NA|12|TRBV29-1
TGCAGCGTTGAGCAGGGAGGCACTGAAGCTTTCTTT
CSVEQGGTEAFF
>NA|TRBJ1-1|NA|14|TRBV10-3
TGTGCCATCAGTGAGTCGTTTCGGGGCACTGAAGCTTTCTTT
CAISESFRGTEAFF
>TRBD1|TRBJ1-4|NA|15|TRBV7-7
TGTGCTAGCAGCCTTACAGGGGGCGAAAATGAAAAACTGTTTTTT
CASSLTGGENEKLFF
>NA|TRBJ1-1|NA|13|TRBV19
TGTGCCAGTAGTATGGAGGGCTACACTGAAGCTTTCTTT
CASSMEGYTEAFF
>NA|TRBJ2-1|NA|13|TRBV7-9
TGTGCCAGCAGCTTATTGAACCTCAATGAGCAGTTCTTC
CASSLLNLNEQFF
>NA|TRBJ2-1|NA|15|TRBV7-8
TGTGCCAGCAGCCTGACTCGGAGCTCCTACAATGAGCAGTTCTTC
CASSLTRSSYNEQFF
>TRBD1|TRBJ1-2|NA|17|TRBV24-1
TGTGCCACCAGTGATTTTTTCACGGGACAGTTCAACTATGGCTACACCTTC
CATSDFFTGQFNYGYTF
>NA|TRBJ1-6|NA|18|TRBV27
TGTGCCAGCAGTTTATACCTCCTACGGACGGATAATAATTCACCCCTCCACTTT
CASSLYLLRTDNNSPLHF
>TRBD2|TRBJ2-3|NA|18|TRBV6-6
TGTGCCAGCAGTCGGAACCCCCCACTAGCGCCCCAGGGAGATACGCAGTATTTT
CASSRNPPLAPQGDTQYF
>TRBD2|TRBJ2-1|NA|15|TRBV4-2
TGTGCCAGCAGCCAAGTACTAGCGGGAGTCGATGAGCAGTTCTTC
CASSQVLAGVDEQFF
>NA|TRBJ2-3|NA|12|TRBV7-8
TGTGCCAGCAGCCCGACAAGAGATACGCAGTATTTT
CASSPTRDTQYF
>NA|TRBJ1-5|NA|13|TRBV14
TGTGCCAGCAGCCAAGATGGGTATCAGCCCCAGCATTTT
CASSQDGYQPQHF
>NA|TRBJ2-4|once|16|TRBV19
TGTGCCAGTAGTAACAAAGGACAACTAGCCAAAAACATTCAGTACTTC
CASSNKGQLAKNIQYF
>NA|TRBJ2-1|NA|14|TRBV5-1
TGCGCCAGCAGTTCGGTGGGGACCAACAATGAGCAGTTCTTC
CASSSVGTNNEQFF
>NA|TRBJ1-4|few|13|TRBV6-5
TGTGCCAGCGGTCCCGGGAACCGCGAAAAACTGTTTTTT
CASGPGNREKLFF
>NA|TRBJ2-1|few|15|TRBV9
TGTGCCAGCAGCGTGGACCGGAGGTCCTACAATGAGCAGTTCTTC
CASSVDRRSYNEQFF
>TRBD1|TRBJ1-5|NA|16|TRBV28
TGTGCCAGCAGTAAACGAAGGACAGGAGGTAATCAGCCCCAGCATTTT
CASSKRRTGGNQPQHF
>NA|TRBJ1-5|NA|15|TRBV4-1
TGCGCCAGCAGCCAAGCACCTTCCAGCAATCAGCCCCAGCATTTT
CASSQAPSSNQPQHF
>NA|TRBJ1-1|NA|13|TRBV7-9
TGTGCCAGCAGCTTAACACAGAACACTGAAGCTTTCTTT
CASSLTQNTEAFF
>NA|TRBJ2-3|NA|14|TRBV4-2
TGTGCCAGCAGCTCGCTGGGTGAATATGATACGCAGTATTTT
CASSSLGEYDTQYF
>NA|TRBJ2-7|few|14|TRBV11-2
TGTGCCAGCAGCTTAGAGCTAGGTCCCTACGAGCAGTACTTC
CASSLELGPYEQYF
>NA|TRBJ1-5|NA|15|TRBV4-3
TGCGCCAGCAGCCAAGATCTTGGGGGAGGACAGCCCCAGCATTTT
CASSQDLGGGQPQHF
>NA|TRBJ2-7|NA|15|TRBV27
TGTGCCAGCAGGCGAAGCCGGGACGGAATCTACGAGCAGTACTTC
CASRRSRDGIYEQYF
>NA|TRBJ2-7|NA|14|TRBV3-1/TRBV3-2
TGTGCCAGCAGCCAAGGACTTCTCTCCTACGAGCAGTACTTC
CASSQGLLSYEQYF